The T cell receptor (beta chain) described here comes from a study of cytomegalovirus exposure and HLA in healthy donors. Study-wide findings and caveats: The finding came from a later analysis; first-cohort TCR clusters tended to co-occur in the approximately 120 validation repertoires. In vitro experiments confirmed that a few CMV-associated chains were specific for CMV antigens. Many donors shared some public TCRs, even though most TCR sequences were rare.

As regards this clone: The antigen remains undetermined.

Libraries were prepared by immunoSEQ multiplex PCR; TCRdb keeps only in-frame clonotypes and omits some of them. The profile shows 110,000 to 150,000 clones, 94% of them singletons. V was shortened by 4 bases and J by 6 bases, with 11 bases between the two germline ends. Germline CDR1 SNHLY, CDR2 FYNNEI. This CDR3 is built from 13 residues. This chain joins TRBV2 and TRBJ2-3, with a possible D match to TRBD2 (6 bases). Material for sequencing was PBMCs. The receptor's source is a man between 18 and 35 years old in good health and CMV-seropositive. The CDR3, as DNA: TGTGCCAGCAGTGGGGACTCCACCGATACGCAGTATTTT. It specifies CASSGDSTDTQYF.